The subject of this entry is one TCR beta chain. TCRdb's table, derived via immunoSEQ multiplex PCR, lists solely in-frame clones and lacks some. The sample lists more than 15,000 clones, roughly 66% occurring once. This specimen belongs to a study of neoadjuvant anti-PD-1 for oral cavity cancer. Study background: Patients mostly received three to four biweekly nivolumab doses at 3 mg/kg before surgery.

Trimming took 4 bases from V and 2 from J, leaving 14 bases between them. Germline lookup yields CDR1 MNHNS and CDR2 SASEGT. The CDR3 is 15 residues long. The receptor was derived from a person aged 35 to 85 with oral cavity squamous cell carcinoma. Material: PBMCs, obtained before nivolumab (anti-PD-1) treatment. This sequence joins TRBV6-1 and TRBJ1-1, with unresolved D. The CDR3 sequence is CASSVALGINTEAFF. The CDR3 region has the DNA TGTGCCAGCAGTGTGGCCTTGGGCATAAACACTGAAGCTTTCTTT.